The next 17 T cell receptor beta chains were all read from a single sample in a study of T cells after posttransplantation cyclophosphamide. The table came from immunoSEQ multiplex PCR; TCRdb's copy has only in-frame clones and leaves some out. Of 20,000 to 25,000 clones listed, roughly 67% were seen once; the top ten hold about 0.71%. Sequenced input: memory CD4+ T cells sorted from PBMCs. Every receptor here comes from a woman aged 60-75 years in good health, CMV-negative, and a related stem cell transplant donor.

This clone was picked up a small number of times. The V gene is TRBV19, the J gene TRBJ2-7, with 7 bases fitting TRBD1. Germline assignment: CDR1 LNHDA and CDR2 SQIVND (reference sequence). The CDR3 runs to 11 residues. V lost 8 bases, J lost 7 bases, and 5 bases stayed unmatched. CDR3 in DNA: TGTGCCAGTGCCGGCAGGGGGGAGCAGTACTTC. It yields the protein CASAGRGEQYF.

The V and J genes are TRBV27 and TRBJ1-3; D ambiguous. Germline V gene sequence: CDR1 MNHEY, CDR2 SMNVEV (reference sequence). Trimming pared 6 bases from V and 1 base from J, leaving 7 bases between. The CDR3 is 13 amino acids. The CDR3 protein is CASRLLSGNTIYF. CDR3 nucleotide sequence: TGTGCCAGCAGACTCCTTTCTGGAAACACCATATATTTT.

The V and J genes are TRBV5-1 and TRBJ2-3; D unresolved. V gave up 4 bases and J gave up 2 bases, with 11 bases separating them. Germline V gene lookup returns CDR1 SGHRS and CDR2 YFSETQ. The CDR3 loop spans 14 amino acids. The CDR3 DNA reads as TGCGCCAGCAGCAAAGCTCAGGACACAGATACGCAGTATTTT. This sequence encodes CASSKAQDTDTQYF.

This sequence joins TRBV19 and TRBJ2-5; 7 bases are a match to TRBD1. Germline V lookup: CDR1 LNHDA, CDR2 SQIVND (reference sequence). The CDR3 is 14 amino acids. V shed 5 bases, J shed 5 bases, and the junction held 8 bases outside the gene matches. In DNA form, the CDR3 reads TGTGCCAGTAGTCCCACAGGGGTAGGGGAGACCCAGTACTTC. Translating it yields CASSPTGVGETQYF.

This clone was detected only a few times. The chain couples TRBV19 to TRBJ2-2; 14 bases align to TRBD2. After removal of 4 bases from V and 4 bases from J, the junction contained 5 bases not matched to a gene. CDR1 is LNHDA, CDR2 SQIVND, per germline (reference sequence). This CDR3 is 17 amino acids long. This CDR3 is CASSRGLAGAFTGELFF. The DNA for the CDR3 is TGTGCCAGTAGTAGGGGACTAGCGGGAGCCTTCACCGGGGAGCTGTTTTTT.

The chain couples TRBV29-1 to TRBJ1-3; the D is unclear. CDR3 length: 13 amino acids. V was pared by 3 bases and J by 7 bases, with 13 bases between. CDR1 and CDR2 (germline): SQVTM, ANQGSEA. The CDR3 region is CSVDSGGGNTIYF. For the CDR3, the DNA is TGCAGCGTTGACTCCGGCGGAGGTAACACCATATATTTT. The full variable domain, its missing parts supplied by reference TRBV29-1 and TRBJ1-3, is SAVISQKPSRDICQRGTSLTIQCQVDSQVTMMFWYRQQPGQSLTLIATANQGSEATYESGFVIDKFPISRPNLTFSTLTVSNMSPEDSSIYLCSVDSGGGNTIYFGEGSWLTVV.

This chain uses TRBV7-2 with TRBJ1-1; possible D gene TRBD1, 5 bases. Germline V gene data show CDR1 as SGHTA and CDR2 as FQGNSA. V lost 5 bases and J 1 base, leaving 17 bases between the germline ends. The CDR3 extends over 16 amino acids. The DNA for the CDR3 is TGTGCCAGCAGCCGAACCCCGGGCAGGGAGAACACTGAAGCTTTCTTT. Amino acid sequence: CASSRTPGRENTEAFF. The variable domain in full, with the rest retrieved from reference TRBV7-2 and TRBJ1-1, is GAGVSQSPSNKVTEKGKDVELRCDPISGHTALYWYRQSLGQGLEFLIYFQGNSAPDKSGLPSDRFSAERTGGSVSTLTIQRTQQEDSAVYLCASSRTPGRENTEAFFGQGTRLTVV.

This clone was recorded once. The chain combines TRBV7-9 with TRBJ2-5, with a possible D match to TRBD2 (5 bases). The CDR3 spans 13 residues. CDR1 is SEHNR, CDR2 FQNEAQ, per germline (reference sequence). V was clipped by 4 bases and J by 5 bases, with 11 bases between them. Here the CDR3 DNA reads TGTGCCAGCAGCTCAGGACGAGGGGAGACCCAGTACTTC. Amino acid sequence: CASSSGRGETQYF.

This clone appeared once. The chain combines TRBV18 with TRBJ2-1; 11 bases are a match to TRBD1. Trimming removed 4 bases from V and 1 base from J; junction bases left unmatched: 6. The CDR3 length is 17 residues. Germline loops: CDR1 KGHSH, CDR2 LQKENI. CDR3 sequence (DNA): TGTGCCAGCTCACGACGGACAGGGGGCAAATCCTACAATGAGCAGTTCTTC. This gives the protein CASSRRTGGKSYNEQFF.

This rearrangement joins TRBV28 to TRBJ1-2; 9 nucleotides line up with TRBD1. The length of the CDR3 is 17 residues. Germline trimming cut 1 base from V and 8 bases from J; bases unmatched to any gene: 14. Germline assignment: CDR1 MDHEN and CDR2 SYDVKM. CDR3: CASSLFMVQQGAKGYTF. DNA for the CDR3: TGTGCCAGCAGTTTATTCATGGTCCAACAGGGGGCTAAGGGCTACACCTTC.

CDR3 protein: CASSFPEGDGYTF. The CDR3 nucleotides are TGTGCCAGCAGTTTCCCCGAGGGAGATGGCTACACCTTC. The rearrangement joins TRBV21-1 to TRBJ1-2. TRBV21-1 is a documented pseudogene. The CDR3 consists of 13 residues.

The chain is built from TRBV28 and TRBJ1-5, with TRBD1 matching over 10 bases. The CDR3 extends over 16 amino acids. From germline, CDR1 is MDHEN and CDR2 SYDVKM. V lost 5 bases to trimming and J lost 6 bases; unmatched junction nucleotides: 10. This chain's CDR3 is CASSAPGTGVGQPQHF. CDR3 in DNA: TGTGCCAGCAGTGCACCCGGGACAGGGGTCGGTCAGCCCCAGCATTTT.

This chain links TRBV7-9 with TRBJ2-3; TRBD2 aligns across 9 bases. CDR1 and CDR2 from the germline V gene are SEHNR and FQNEAQ (reference sequence). The ends lost 1 base at V and 10 bases at J; junction bases unmatched: 12. CDR3 length: 16 residues. CDR3 residues: CASSLEGWRGGRPQYF. CDR3 DNA: TGTGCCAGCAGCTTAGAAGGGTGGCGGGGGGGCCGGCCGCAGTATTTT.

The gene calls are TRBV23-1 and TRBJ2-7; D possibly corresponds to TRBD2 (6 bases). TRBV23-1 is an ORF for which the function is uncertain. With 0 bases removed from V and 7 bases from J, the gap between germline ends came to 10 bases. The CDR3 contains 13 residues. CDR3 sequence: CASSQSLEGEQYF. The CDR3 DNA is TGCGCCAGCAGTCAATCGCTGGAGGGGGAGCAGTACTTC.

This clone was counted between two and nine times. The V gene is TRBV4-1, the J gene TRBJ2-2, with D hard to call. CDR3 length: 14 residues. Germline CDR1 MGHRA, CDR2 YSYEKL. V lost 1 base, J lost 1 base, and 4 bases lay in between. In DNA form, the CDR3 reads TGCGCCAGCAGCCAAGCACAGAACACCGGGGAGCTGTTTTTT. Amino acids: CASSQAQNTGELFF.

This chain connects TRBV7-2 to TRBJ2-3; 16 bases are a match to TRBD2. J was trimmed by 0 bases and V by 5 bases; bases with no gene match: 8. The CDR3 has 19 residues. CDR1 SGHTA and CDR2 FQGNSA come from the germline V gene. The CDR3 here is CASSITGTSGRASTDTQYF. CDR3 DNA sequence: TGTGCCAGCAGCATTACCGGGACTAGCGGGAGGGCCAGCACAGATACGCAGTATTTT. The variable domain in full, completed from reference TRBV7-2 and TRBJ2-3, reads GAGVSQSPSNKVTEKGKDVELRCDPISGHTALYWYRQSLGQGLEFLIYFQGNSAPDKSGLPSDRFSAERTGGSVSTLTIQRTQQEDSAVYLCASSITGTSGRASTDTQYFGPGTRLTVL.

This clone has a single count. The rearrangement uses TRBV11-1 and TRBJ2-5; 7 nucleotides agree with TRBD2. This CDR3 has 16 residues. The V segment lost 5 bases and the J segment 1 base; nucleotides outside the gene matches: 10. CDR1 SGHAT and CDR2 FQDESV come from the germline V gene (reference sequence). This chain's CDR3 is CASSPTRGGTQETQYF. The CDR3 DNA follows: TGTGCCAGCAGCCCCACGCGGGGAGGGACCCAAGAGACCCAGTACTTC. The full variable domain, in which reference TRBV11-1 and TRBJ2-5 provide the parts outside the CDR3, is EAEVAQSPRYKITEKSQAVAFWCDPISGHATLYWYRQILGQGPELLVQFQDESVVDDSQLPKDRFSAERLKGVDSTLKIQPAELGDSAMYLCASSPTRGGTQETQYFGPGTRLLVL.